Reported below is one T cell receptor (beta chain). The antigen remains undetermined. These data are taken from a study of T-cell reconstitution after alpha-beta-depleted transplantation in children. Using unique molecular identifiers, the investigators prepared the TCRbeta library. TCRdb recomputed calls from the PCR reads with MiXCR, one row per CDR3 protein. The sample lists about 590,000 distinct CDR3 sequences; 10% to 15% were seen once. Germline trimming cut 7 bases from V and 5 bases from J; bases unmatched to any gene: 12. This CDR3 contains 16 residues. Germline-derived CDR1 and CDR2 are SGHTA and FQGTGA. Study-wide findings and caveats: Surviving thymic progenitors and recipient T cells were the source of high TCRbeta diversity at day 60 in some patients. Among T cells one year after transplant, newly produced cells accounted for most counts and diversity. Reported findings indicate that, about two months after transplant, alpha-beta T cells came from several hundred expanded clones, which were derived from non-depleted graft cells.

This clonotype originated in a male patient between 10 and 17 years old who had a stem cell transplant for acute myeloid leukemia, so the T cells may come from the graft donor. Source: PBMCs, mostly from graft donor cells, taken 360 days after TCRalphabeta/CD19-depleted stem cell transplant. The chain combines TRBV7-3 with TRBJ2-2; 8 nucleotides line up with TRBD2. CDR3: CASTRQSAGVTGELFF. In DNA form, the CDR3 reads TGTGCCAGCACCAGGCAGTCAGCGGGAGTGACCGGGGAGCTGTTTTTT.